These 29 T cell receptor beta chains share one sample of origin, sequenced in a study of blood T cell repertoires in COVID-19. TCRdb's table, derived via immunoSEQ multiplex PCR, lists solely in-frame clones and lacks some. This sample has 200,000 to 300,000 clones; 65% to 85% occur once, and the top ten carry more than 5.5%. Sequenced material: peripheral blood. These receptors were taken from a human donor in a cohort sampled during active COVID-19.

The chain uses TRBV18 and TRBJ2-7; 8 bases line up with TRBD1. The CDR3 spans 15 residues. Per germline, CDR1 KGHSH and CDR2 LQKENI. J gave up 0 bases and V 3 bases, and 4 bases lay outside the gene matches. The CDR3 reads CASSPGTGPSYEQYF. The DNA for the CDR3 is TGTGCCAGCTCACCGGGGACAGGACCCTCCTACGAGCAGTACTTC.

This chain's CDR3 is CASSLGQPDQKLFF. CDR3 sequence (DNA): TGTGCCAGCAGCTTAGGACAGCCGGACCAAAAACTGTTTTTT. This chain links TRBV7-9 with TRBJ1-4; D perhaps matches TRBD1 (5 bases). Deletions cut 1 base from V and 9 bases from J, with 12 bases between. Germline V gives CDR1 SEHNR, CDR2 FQNEAQ (reference sequence). The CDR3 loop spans 14 amino acids. Complete variable domain (other parts from reference TRBV7-9 and TRBJ1-4): DTGVSQNPRHKITKRGQNVTFRCDPISEHNRLYWYRQTLGQGPEFLTYFQNEAQLEKSRLLSDRFSAERPKGSFSTLEIQRTEQGDSAMYLCASSLGQPDQKLFFGSGTQLSVL.

This clone was detected only once. The chain is built from TRBV11-2 and TRBJ1-2; D is unresolved. V lost 5 bases to trimming and J lost 4 bases, with 14 bases between them. Germline-derived CDR1 and CDR2 are SGHAT and FQNNGV. The CDR3 totals 14 residues. Here the CDR3 DNA reads TGTGCCAGCAGCGCGGGCTCACCGGCCTATGGCTACACCTTC. It specifies CASSAGSPAYGYTF. Complete variable domain (other parts from reference TRBV11-2 and TRBJ1-2): EAGVAQSPRYKIIEKRQSVAFWCNPISGHATLYWYQQILGQGPKLLIQFQNNGVVDDSQLPKDRFSAERLKGVDSTLKIQPAKLEDSAVYLCASSAGSPAYGYTFGSGTRLTVV.

The V call is TRBV29-1, the J call TRBJ1-1; 9 bases map to TRBD1. The CDR3 is 12 amino acids. J lost 4 bases, V lost 7 bases, and 4 bases had no gene match. Germline CDR1 SQVTM, CDR2 ANQGSEA. The CDR3 DNA sequence: TGCAGCGGGGGACAGGGATTCACTGAAGCTTTCTTT. It encodes CSGGQGFTEAFF. Drawing the rest from reference TRBV29-1 and TRBJ1-1, the complete variable domain is SAVISQKPSRDICQRGTSLTIQCQVDSQVTMMFWYRQQPGQSLTLIATANQGSEATYESGFVIDKFPISRPNLTFSTLTVSNMSPEDSSIYLCSGGQGFTEAFFGQGTRLTVV.

The rearrangement links TRBV4-1 to TRBJ2-1, with 12 bases fitting TRBD2. The V gene end was trimmed by 4 bases and the J gene end by 5 bases; junction bases not matched to a gene: 9. CDR3 length: 17 residues. Germline-derived CDR1 and CDR2 are MGHRA and YSYEKL. CDR3 in amino acids: CASSLGLAGIYDNEQFF. In DNA form, the CDR3 reads TGCGCCAGCAGCCTGGGACTAGCGGGCATCTACGACAATGAGCAGTTCTTC.

The genes are TRBV4-1 and TRBJ2-2, with D possibly TRBD2 on 5 matching bases. The CDR3 has 15 amino acids. V was trimmed by 4 bases and J by 7 bases, leaving 16 bases between them. In germline, CDR1 is MGHRA, CDR2 YSYEKL. The CDR3 coding sequence is TGCGCCAGCAGCCCCGGATTGGGGAGAGGCGGGGAGCTGTTTTTT. Protein sequence: CASSPGLGRGGELFF.

V is TRBV19 and J is TRBJ1-1; the D gene is possibly TRBD1 (5 bases). The CDR3 is 14 residues long. Germline CDR1 and CDR2: LNHDA and SQIVND (reference sequence). Between the trimmed V and J ends, which lost 3 bases and 1 base, there was a span of 9 bases. The CDR3 loop is CASSMRQTNTEAFF. CDR3 nucleotide sequence: TGTGCCAGTAGTATGAGACAGACGAACACTGAAGCTTTCTTT.

This sequence joins TRBV5-1 and TRBJ2-1; TRBD1 aligns across 9 bases. The trim removed 4 bases at V and 6 bases at J, leaving 14 bases unmatched. Germline lookup yields CDR1 SGHRS and CDR2 YFSETQ. CDR3 size: 17 residues. Here the CDR3 DNA reads TGCGCCAGCAGCCCGGGGGACGGGGACAGGGCCTCCAATGAGCAGTTCTTC. This translates into CASSPGDGDRASNEQFF.

The chain has TRBV9 and TRBJ2-2; 7 nucleotides match TRBD2. CDR1 is SGDLS and CDR2 is YYNGEE in the germline V gene. The CDR3 loop spans 15 amino acids. Losses at the gene ends were 0 bases for V and 4 bases for J; bases not matched to a gene: 3. The DNA of the CDR3 is TGTGCCAGCAGCGTAGGGACTAGTCGCACCGGGGAGCTGTTTTTT. Its translation: CASSVGTSRTGELFF.

The genes are TRBV27 and TRBJ2-2; 12 bases line up with TRBD2. The germline V gene has CDR1 MNHEY and CDR2 SMNVEV (reference sequence). CDR3 size: 17 residues. After removal of 4 bases from V and 5 bases from J, the junction contained 8 bases not matched to a gene. The CDR3 DNA is TGTGCCAGCAGTTCTCCGACTAGCGGGAGAAAGACCGGGGAGCTGTTTTTT. Translating gives CASSSPTSGRKTGELFF.

The J gene is TRBJ1-6, the V gene TRBV2, with D possibly matching TRBD1 (6 bases). Germline CDR1 SNHLY, CDR2 FYNNEI. V shed 9 bases and J shed 11 bases, with 23 bases lying between them. CDR3 length equals 15 residues. The CDR3 is CARRPQGSGVAPLHF. The DNA for the CDR3 is TGTGCCAGAAGGCCCCAGGGGTCAGGAGTCGCACCCCTCCACTTT.

The V and J genes are TRBV7-9 and TRBJ2-5, with D tentatively TRBD1 (6 bases). Per the germline V gene, CDR1 is SEHNR and CDR2 is FQNEAQ (reference sequence). CDR3 size: 11 residues. V dropped 10 bases and J dropped 5 bases, with 11 bases sitting between them. Here the CDR3 reads CAIRGRETQYF. CDR3 in DNA: TGTGCCATCAGGGGCCGGGAGACCCAGTACTTC.

The sample holds one count of this clone. V is TRBV11-3 and J is TRBJ2-1; perhaps TRBD2 as D (5 bases). Trimming cost V 2 bases and J 3 bases, with 11 bases left between them. The CDR3 is made up of 15 amino acids. CDR1 is SGHNT and CDR2 is YENEEA in the germline V gene. CDR3 in DNA: TGTGCCAGCAGCTTAAGGCTAGCCGACTACAATGAGCAGTTCTTC. Translating it yields CASSLRLADYNEQFF.

In its sample, this clone was seen once. The chain carries TRBV2 and TRBJ2-5, with 7 bases identical to TRBD2. CDR3 length: 14 residues. V shed 6 bases, J shed 5 bases, and the junction held 9 bases outside the gene matches. Germline CDR1 and CDR2: SNHLY and FYNNEI. CDR3 amino acids: CASRHSGRVETQYF. DNA of the CDR3: TGTGCCAGCAGACACTCAGGGAGGGTTGAGACCCAGTACTTC.

The genes are TRBV18 and TRBJ1-1; D gene uncertain. Trimming stripped 6 bases from V and 4 bases from J, with 15 bases between. Germline CDR1 reads KGHSH; CDR2 reads LQKENI. The CDR3 length is 14 residues. The DNA of the CDR3 is TGTGCCAGCTCGCCTCTCGGGGAGGGCACTGAAGCTTTCTTT. Amino acid sequence: CASSPLGEGTEAFF.

This chain links TRBV6-1 with TRBJ1-5, with a possible D match to TRBD1 (6 bases). Germline V lookup: CDR1 MNHNS, CDR2 SASEGT. The V gene lost 2 bases and the J gene lost 6 bases, with 8 bases spanning the gap. The CDR3 is 13 residues long. CDR3 protein: CASSERGIQPQHF. CDR3 coding DNA: TGTGCCAGCAGTGAAAGGGGGATTCAGCCCCAGCATTTT.

V gene TRBV5-6 combines with J gene TRBJ2-5; D not resolved. Germline V gene data show CDR1 as SGHDT and CDR2 as YYEEEE. V shed 1 base and J shed 5 bases, with 9 bases lying between them. The CDR3 sequence is 13 residues long. The CDR3 nucleotides are TGTGCCAGCAGCTTGTGGAGTAAGGAGACCCAGTACTTC. It yields the protein CASSLWSKETQYF. Supplemented by reference TRBV5-6 and TRBJ2-5, the full variable domain reads DAGVTQSPTHLIKTRGQQVTLRCSPKSGHDTVSWYQQALGQGPQFIFQYYEEEERQRGNFPDRFSGHQFPNYSSELNVNALLLGDSALYLCASSLWSKETQYFGPGTRLLVL.

V gene TRBV27 combines with J gene TRBJ1-2, with D perhaps matching TRBD1 (5 bases). CDR3 size: 14 residues. V lost 3 bases to trimming and J lost 7 bases, with 15 bases between them. Looked up from germline, CDR1 is MNHEY and CDR2 is SMNVEV (reference sequence). The CDR3 here is CASSFSGRDSGYTF. CDR3 sequence (DNA): TGTGCCAGCAGTTTTTCCGGCAGGGATAGTGGCTACACCTTC.

This clone was found a few times. The chain is built from TRBV29-1 and TRBJ2-1; tentatively, D is TRBD1 (5 bases). V was pared by 3 bases and J by 4 bases, with 16 bases between. The CDR3 consists of 15 residues. Looked up from germline, CDR1 is SQVTM and CDR2 is ANQGSEA. The CDR3 DNA reads as TGCAGCGTTGATGGCAGGGCCTTTCTGTACAATGAGCAGTTCTTC. Amino acids: CSVDGRAFLYNEQFF.

The rearrangement joins TRBV28 to TRBJ2-7; D gene unclear. V was shortened by 5 bases and J by 3 bases, with 14 bases between the two germline ends. The CDR3 has 14 amino acids. Germline values: CDR1 MDHEN, CDR2 SYDVKM. CDR3 in amino acids: CASSPSNLGYEQYF. The CDR3 DNA sequence: TGTGCCAGCAGTCCTAGTAACTTGGGCTACGAGCAGTACTTC.

This clone was picked up one time. V gene TRBV6-5 combines with J gene TRBJ1-5; 8 bases fit TRBD1. Germline V gene lookup returns CDR1 MNHEY and CDR2 SVGAGI. Losses at the gene ends were 7 bases for V and 4 bases for J; bases not matched to a gene: 9. The CDR3 spans 15 residues. Here the CDR3 DNA reads TGTGCCAGCACCCGATCAGGGGGCGCGAATCAGCCCCAGCATTTT. Protein: CASTRSGGANQPQHF.

This clone was observed many times. The chain's CDR3 is CASSESDSGWAGYTF. The DNA for the CDR3 is TGTGCCAGCAGTGAATCGGACAGCGGATGGGCTGGCTACACCTTC. This sequence joins TRBV6-1 and TRBJ1-2; a possible D gene is TRBD1 (6 bases). The CDR3 spans 15 residues. V gave up 2 bases and J gave up 7 bases, with 17 bases separating them. The germline gives CDR1 MNHNS, CDR2 SASEGT.

The chain couples TRBV5-6 to TRBJ1-3; a possible D gene is TRBD1 (6 bases). V was trimmed by 0 bases and J by 9 bases, leaving 13 bases between them. Germline CDR1 and CDR2: SGHDT and YYEEEE. This CDR3 region has 14 residues. This CDR3 is CASSLDRARGTIYF. For the CDR3, the DNA is TGTGCCAGCAGCTTGGACAGGGCCCGAGGCACCATATATTTT.

This sequence joins TRBV3-1 (or the pseudogene TRBV3-2) and TRBJ2-3, with D possibly TRBD2 on 5 matching bases. Looked up from germline, CDR1 is LGHDT and CDR2 is YNNKEL (reference sequence). The CDR3 is 17 amino acids. V dropped 1 base and J dropped 3 bases, with 17 bases sitting between them. CDR3 sequence reads: CASSQAIYGMGTDTQYF. In nucleotides, the CDR3 is TGTGCCAGCAGCCAAGCTATATACGGGATGGGGACAGATACGCAGTATTTT.

The rearrangement joins TRBV9 to TRBJ1-1; no reliable D call. CDR3 length: 15 residues. Germline V gives CDR1 SGDLS, CDR2 YYNGEE. V dropped 0 bases and J dropped 2 bases, with 11 bases sitting between them. CDR3 region: CASSVGRSPNTEAFF. The CDR3 bases are TGTGCCAGCAGCGTAGGGAGGAGTCCAAACACTGAAGCTTTCTTT.

V is TRBV19 and J is TRBJ1-3; maybe TRBD1 (5 bases). Trimming removed 8 bases from V and 4 bases from J, with 12 bases in between. This CDR3 is 13 amino acids long. Per the germline V gene, CDR1 is LNHDA and CDR2 is SQIVND (reference sequence). CDR3 sequence (DNA): TGTGCCAGTGCGGGGGTAGGAGGAAACACCATATATTTT. Residues: CASAGVGGNTIYF.

This chain connects TRBV24-1 to TRBJ2-1, with 11 positions matching TRBD2. Trimming at V came to 3 bases and at J to 6 bases, leaving 9 bases not matched to a gene. The V gene's germline CDR1 is KGHDR and CDR2 SFDVKD. The CDR3 has 17 residues. The CDR3 DNA follows: TGTGCCACCAGTGATGCCCCCGGGACTAGCGGATTCAATGAGCAGTTCTTC. Its protein product is CATSDAPGTSGFNEQFF.

This chain connects TRBV6-5 to TRBJ2-3; 9 bases agree with TRBD1. Germline CDR1 is MNHEY and CDR2 is SVGAGI. With 5 bases clipped from V and 9 bases from J, the junction kept 9 bases outside the gene matches. CDR3 length: 14 residues. The CDR3 nucleotides read TGTGCCAGCAGTAAACTACAGGGGGCTGGGACGCAGTATTTT. Protein product: CASSKLQGAGTQYF.

The V gene is TRBV5-5, the J gene TRBJ2-7, with D tentatively TRBD1 (6 bases). This CDR3 spans 12 amino acids. Germline V gene lookup returns CDR1 SGHKS and CDR2 YYEKEE (reference sequence). Trimming shortened V by 4 bases and J by 4 bases, and 9 bases separated the two germline ends. The CDR3 region is CASSLTGYEQYF. DNA of the CDR3: TGTGCCAGCAGCCTAACAGGGTACGAGCAGTACTTC.